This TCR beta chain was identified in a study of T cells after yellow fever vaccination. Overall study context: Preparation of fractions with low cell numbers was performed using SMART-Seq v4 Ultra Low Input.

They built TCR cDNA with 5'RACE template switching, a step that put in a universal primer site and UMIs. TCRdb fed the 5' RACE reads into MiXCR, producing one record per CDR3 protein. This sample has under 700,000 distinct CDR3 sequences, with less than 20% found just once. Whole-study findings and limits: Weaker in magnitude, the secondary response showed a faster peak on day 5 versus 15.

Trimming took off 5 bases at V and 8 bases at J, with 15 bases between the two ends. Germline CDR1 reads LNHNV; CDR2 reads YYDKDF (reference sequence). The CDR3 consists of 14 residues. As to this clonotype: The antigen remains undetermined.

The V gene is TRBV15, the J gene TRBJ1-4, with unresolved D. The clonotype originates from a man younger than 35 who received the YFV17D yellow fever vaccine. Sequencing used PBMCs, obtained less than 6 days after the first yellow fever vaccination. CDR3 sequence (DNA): TGTGCCACCAGCGGGCTTGGAGCAAGGGAAAAACTGTTTTTT. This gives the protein CATSGLGAREKLFF.